These T cell receptor beta chains were read from a single sample in a study of cytomegalovirus exposure and HLA in healthy donors. The method was immunoSEQ multiplex PCR; TCRdb's version includes in-frame clones alone and lacks a portion of them. The sample records approximately 120,000 clones, about 79% being singletons. Sequenced sample: PBMCs. These receptors were obtained from a man aged 45-60 years in good health and CMV-seronegative. CDR3s include the opening cysteine and the closing phenylalanine or tryptophan. Fields, in order: V gene, clone size, J gene, D gene, CDR3 DNA, CDR3 protein. A D gene is named only where the DNA matches it firmly. Size is stated for part of the rows, as once, few or many counts, or as a class when the clone is expanded.

TRBV7-9	NA	TRBJ2-6	NA	TGTGCCAGCAGCTTATACAGCACTGGGGCCAACGTCCTGACTTTC	CASSLYSTGANVLTF
TRBV11-2	NA	TRBJ2-7	NA	TGTGCCAGCAGCCGCGGCGGGACCTCCTACGAGCAGTACTTC	CASSRGGTSYEQYF
TRBV6-1	NA	TRBJ2-5	TRBD2	TGTGCCAGCAGTACGACTAGCGGGGGAAGAGAGACCCAGTACTTC	CASSTTSGGRETQYF
TRBV4-2	NA	TRBJ2-1	TRBD2	TGTGCCAGCAGCCAAATGAGCGGGGGGGCCGGGTACGGTGAGCAGTTCTTC	CASSQMSGGAGYGEQFF
TRBV7-3	NA	TRBJ2-2	NA	TGTGCCAGCAGCTTGGGTACCGGGAGAAACACCGGGGAGCTGTTTTTT	CASSLGTGRNTGELFF
TRBV7-2	NA	TRBJ1-1	TRBD1	TGTGCCAGCAGCTTTGACAGGGGGATTGGAGCTTTCTTT	CASSFDRGIGAFF
TRBV10-3	NA	TRBJ2-4	TRBD1	TGTGCCATCAGTGAAACGGGACAGGGGAATGACTTAGCCAAAAACATTCAGTACTTC	CAISETGQGNDLAKNIQYF
TRBV5-1	NA	TRBJ1-3	TRBD1	TGCGCCAGCAGCTCGTGGGGACAGTCTCCTGGAAACACCATATATTTT	CASSSWGQSPGNTIYF
TRBV5-1	NA	TRBJ1-5	NA	TGCGCCAGCAGCTTGGATGTCGGTAAACAGCCCCAGCATTTT	CASSLDVGKQPQHF
TRBV2	NA	TRBJ2-7	NA	TGTGCCAGCAGCGGTTCTGACAGAAACTCCTACGAGCAGTACTTC	CASSGSDRNSYEQYF
TRBV5-1	NA	TRBJ1-2	NA	TGCGCCAGCAGCGAATATCGGGGAGTGGGCTACACCTTC	CASSEYRGVGYTF
TRBV28	few	TRBJ2-3	TRBD2	TGTGCCAGCAGTGTTGGAGCGGGGGAGGGAGATACGCAGTATTTT	CASSVGAGEGDTQYF
TRBV19	NA	TRBJ1-1	NA	TGTGCCAGTAGTATCATCGGCCAGGCGAGAACTGAAGCTTTCTTT	CASSIIGQARTEAFF
TRBV6-5	NA	TRBJ2-5	NA	TGTGCCAGCAGCGGGGGGCGGGAGGAGACCCAGTACTTC	CASSGGREETQYF
TRBV27	NA	TRBJ2-3	NA	TGTGCCAGCAGTCCCCGGGAACGAAACACAGATACGCAGTATTTT	CASSPRERNTDTQYF
TRBV20-1	NA	TRBJ1-1	NA	TGCAGTGCTAGTAGCATCACTGAAGCTTTCTTT	CSASSITEAFF
TRBV2	NA	TRBJ1-3	NA	TGTGCCAGCCGGATGGACCAGGGGCCTGGAAACACCATATATTTT	CASRMDQGPGNTIYF
TRBV11-3	NA	TRBJ2-1	TRBD2	TGTGCCAGCACCTCCGGACTAGCGGGAAACAATGAGCAGTTCTTC	CASTSGLAGNNEQFF
TRBV5-4	NA	TRBJ2-3	NA	TGTGCCAGCAGCTTGGTACAGGGCCGAGCAGATACGCAGTATTTT	CASSLVQGRADTQYF
TRBV9	NA	TRBJ2-2	TRBD1	TGTGCCAGCAGCCCCCGGACAGGGGATAACGGGGAGCTGTTTTTT	CASSPRTGDNGELFF
TRBV5-5	NA	TRBJ1-6	TRBD1	TGTGCCAGCAGCTTCGGACAGGGGGCTAATTCACCCCTCCACTTT	CASSFGQGANSPLHF
TRBV28	few	TRBJ2-1	NA	TGTGCCAGCAGTCCCCCAGGGAACTTCGGGAATGAGCAGTTCTTC	CASSPPGNFGNEQFF
TRBV11-3	NA	TRBJ2-1	NA	TGTGCCAGCAGCTTAGAACGGGGAGGTGAGCAGTTCTTC	CASSLERGGEQFF
TRBV10-3	few	TRBJ2-5	TRBD2	TGTGCCATCAGTAAGGGACTAGCGGGGGGGTCCTGGGAGACCCAGTACTTC	CAISKGLAGGSWETQYF
TRBV5-1	NA	TRBJ1-4	NA	TGCGCCAGCAGCTTGGGTAGTAATGAAAAACTGTTTTTT	CASSLGSNEKLFF
TRBV13	NA	TRBJ2-3	NA	TGTGCCAGCAGCCTTTCGGGGGCAGATACGCAGTATTTT	CASSLSGADTQYF
TRBV4-2	NA	TRBJ1-2	TRBD1	TGTGCCAGTTCCAGGACAGGGGGCGCCGATGGCTACACCTTC	CASSRTGGADGYTF
TRBV19	NA	TRBJ2-7	TRBD1	TGTGCCAGTAGTTTGGCAGGGGGCTACGAGCAGTACTTC	CASSLAGGYEQYF
TRBV6-1	NA	TRBJ2-2	NA	TGTGCCAGCAGATCAGCAGGGAACACCGGGGAGCTGTTTTTT	CASRSAGNTGELFF
TRBV14	NA	TRBJ1-3	NA	TGTGCCAGCAGCCAAGAGGCCAGTCTTCTCTCTGGAAACACCATATATTTT	CASSQEASLLSGNTIYF
TRBV7-9	NA	TRBJ2-7	NA	TGTGCCAGCAGCTTCTTTAGGGGTTCCTACGAGCAGTACTTC	CASSFFRGSYEQYF
TRBV5-5	NA	TRBJ2-5	NA	TGTGCCAGCAGCTTGGATCCGGCTAGGCAAGAGACCCAGTACTTC	CASSLDPARQETQYF
TRBV28	NA	TRBJ1-2	TRBD1	TGTGCCAGCAGTTTTTGGCCGACAGGGAACTATGGCTACACCTTC	CASSFWPTGNYGYTF
TRBV23-1	NA	TRBJ2-7	TRBD2	TGCGCCAGCAGTCAATGGACTAGCGAGCAGTACTTC	CASSQWTSEQYF
TRBV18	NA	TRBJ2-5	TRBD1	TGTGCCAGCCAACGGGACAGACAAGAGACCCAGTACTTC	CASQRDRQETQYF
TRBV21-1	NA	TRBJ1-1	NA	TGTGCCAGCTTCCAAAATGTGGAGGGGACTGAAGCTTTCTTT	CASFQNVEGTEAFF
TRBV6-1	NA	TRBJ1-3	NA	TGTGCCAGCAGCCCTACTGGGGGGAGGGGAAACACCATATATTTT	CASSPTGGRGNTIYF
TRBV5-4	NA	TRBJ1-2	NA	TGTGCCAGCAGCTTATGGGGGGGGGCAGGCTACACCTTC	CASSLWGGAGYTF
TRBV6-5	NA	TRBJ1-4	NA	TGTGCCAGCAGTTACGCGGGACGGCGAAATGAAAAACTGTTTTTT	CASSYAGRRNEKLFF
TRBV9	NA	TRBJ1-2	TRBD1	TGTGCCAGCAGCGTAGGACAGGGGGCCTATGGCTACACCTTC	CASSVGQGAYGYTF
TRBV11-2	NA	TRBJ1-1	NA	TGTGCCAGCAGGTCTGAACAGGCTCTGAACACTGAAGCTTTCTTT	CASRSEQALNTEAFF
TRBV4-2	NA	TRBJ1-3	NA	TGTGCCAGCAGCACACGTGGAAACACCATATATTTT	CASSTRGNTIYF
TRBV19	NA	TRBJ1-5	TRBD1	TGTGCCACCGTGCCAGGGGGCCTCAATCAGCCCCAGCATTTT	CATVPGGLNQPQHF
TRBV7-9	NA	TRBJ2-1	TRBD2	TGTGCCAGCAGCTCCGGACTAGCGGGGGCCCCTAAGCAGTTCTTC	CASSSGLAGAPKQFF
TRBV7-2	NA	TRBJ2-1	TRBD2	TGTGCCAGCAGCCCTAGCGGGACAGAAGGCAATGAGCAGTTCTTC	CASSPSGTEGNEQFF
TRBV7-8	few	TRBJ2-1	TRBD2	TGTGCCAGCAGCGTCCGACTAGCTTTTGAGCAGTTCTTC	CASSVRLAFEQFF
TRBV4-2	once	TRBJ1-4	TRBD1	TGTGCCAGCAGCCGAGCAGGGGGAACTAATGAAAAACTGTTTTTT	CASSRAGGTNEKLFF
TRBV7-2	NA	TRBJ2-7	TRBD1	TGTGCCAGCAGCTCGTCAGGGGGCGAATACGAGCAGTACTTC	CASSSSGGEYEQYF
TRBV2	NA	TRBJ2-5	NA	TGTGCCAGCAGTCTGGACAGTAATCGAGAGACCCAGTACTTC	CASSLDSNRETQYF
TRBV5-4	few	TRBJ2-5	NA	TGTGCCAGCAGCGGGGAGGTAGTGGGAGAAGCCCCAAACCAAGAGACCCAGTACTTC	CASSGEVVGEAPNQETQYF
TRBV5-1	NA	TRBJ1-6	NA	TGCGCCAGCAGCCCGAACCACAGGGCCAGTAATTCACCCCTCCACTTT	CASSPNHRASNSPLHF
TRBV7-6	NA	TRBJ2-5	NA	TGTGCCAGCAGTCAACAAGAGACCCAGTACTTC	CASSQQETQYF